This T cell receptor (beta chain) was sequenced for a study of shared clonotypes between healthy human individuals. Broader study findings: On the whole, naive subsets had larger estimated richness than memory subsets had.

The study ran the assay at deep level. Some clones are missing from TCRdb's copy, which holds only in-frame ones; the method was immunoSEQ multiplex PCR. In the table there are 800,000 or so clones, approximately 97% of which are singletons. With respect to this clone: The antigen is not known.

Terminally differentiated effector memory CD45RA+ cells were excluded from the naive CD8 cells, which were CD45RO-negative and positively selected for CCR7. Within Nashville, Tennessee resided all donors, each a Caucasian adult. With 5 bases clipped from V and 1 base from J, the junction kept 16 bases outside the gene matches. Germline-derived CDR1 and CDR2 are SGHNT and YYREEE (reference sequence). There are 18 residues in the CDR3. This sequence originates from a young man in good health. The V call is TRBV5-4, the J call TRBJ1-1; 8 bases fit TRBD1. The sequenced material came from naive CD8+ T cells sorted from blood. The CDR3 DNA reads TGTGCCAGCAGTCTTTGGGGGGCAGGACAGGGATGGAACACTGAAGCTTTCTTT. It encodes CASSLWGAGQGWNTEAFF. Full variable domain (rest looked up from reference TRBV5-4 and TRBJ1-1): ETGVTQSPTHLIKTRGQQVTLRCSSQSGHNTVSWYQQALGQGPQFIFQYYREEENGRGNFPPRFSGLQFPNYSSELNVNALELDDSALYLCASSLWGAGQGWNTEAFFGQGTRLTVV.